The sequence of this TCR beta chain was determined in a study of metastatic and nonmetastatic thyroid tumors. Looking at the study overall: Across blood and tumor or nodule tissue, repertoires from malignant and benign thyroid patients were compared with one another. Overall study results and limits: Benign nodules reportedly had significantly lower TCR beta diversity than malignant thyroid tumors in blood and tumor.

In the authors' workflow: For papillary thyroid cancer, a distant-metastasis classifier was constructed from CDR3 differences observed across clinicopathological groups. TCRdb re-analyzed the PCR reads using MiXCR. TCRdb, not the original authors, processed these V and J calls. The data show some 40,000 clones, less than 25% seen once. The CDR3 length is 15 residues. The V gene end was trimmed by 4 bases and the J gene end by 9 bases; junction bases not matched to a gene: 12. The table lists this clone with a few counts. Its cognate antigen is unknown. Every patient was untreated before thyroid surgery.

The gene calls are TRBV12-3 or TRBV12-4 and TRBJ2-5; 9 bases align to TRBD2. What was sequenced was tumor tissue. This TCR was sampled from a female donor with papillary thyroid cancer or a benign thyroid nodule (not recorded which). Some clones in this sample may be carry-over from other donors' samples. CDR3 region: CASSSGGLALGAQYF. In DNA form, the CDR3 reads TGTGCCAGCAGTTCGGGGGGACTAGCCCTCGGGGCCCAGTACTTC.